This T cell receptor (beta chain) was identified in a study of T-cell memory formation after mild COVID-19. The overall study: The study found TCR clusters largely donor specific. Study results and limitations: Nothing showed for sure that second-wave clones peaking on day 37 were SARS-CoV-2 specific. The finding that pre-infection memory included some responding clones suggested that cross-reactive memory joined.

V lost 7 bases to trimming and J lost 5 bases, with 14 bases between them. CDR3 size: 13 residues. CDR1 is ENHRY, CDR2 SYGVKD, per germline. As concerns this clonotype: Antigen: not known.

TCR alpha and TCR beta cDNA libraries carrying sample barcodes and UMIs came from 5'RACE with constant-segment primers. TCRdb fed the 5' RACE reads into MiXCR, producing one record per CDR3 protein. The sample consists of hundreds of thousands of distinct CDR3 sequences, 15% to 17% of them appearing once. This sequence joins TRBV10-3 and TRBJ2-5, with D perhaps matching TRBD1 (6 bases). The clonotype comes from an adult woman who had mild COVID-19 (a few samples of this study predate the infection). Cell type and time point are not known. Sequenced sample: PBMCs or a T cell subset sorted from them (not recorded which). CDR3 in amino acids: CAIKKAGEETQYF. The CDR3 nucleotides read TGTGCCATCAAAAAGGCAGGGGAGGAGACCCAGTACTTC.